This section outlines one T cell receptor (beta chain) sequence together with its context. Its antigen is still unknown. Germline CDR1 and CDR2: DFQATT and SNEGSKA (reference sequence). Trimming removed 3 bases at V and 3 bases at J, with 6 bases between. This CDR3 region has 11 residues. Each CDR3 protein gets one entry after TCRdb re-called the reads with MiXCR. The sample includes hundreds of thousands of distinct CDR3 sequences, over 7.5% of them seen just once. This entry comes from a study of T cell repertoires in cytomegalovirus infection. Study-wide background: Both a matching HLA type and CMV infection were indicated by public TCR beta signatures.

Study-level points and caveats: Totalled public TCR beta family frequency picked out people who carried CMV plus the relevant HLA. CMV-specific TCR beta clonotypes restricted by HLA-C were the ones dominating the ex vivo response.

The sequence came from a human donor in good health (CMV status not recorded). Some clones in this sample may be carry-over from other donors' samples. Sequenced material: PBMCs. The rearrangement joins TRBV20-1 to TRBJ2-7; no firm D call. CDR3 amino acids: CSASPNYEQYF. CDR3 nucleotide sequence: TGCAGTGCTAGCCCCAACTACGAGCAGTACTTC.